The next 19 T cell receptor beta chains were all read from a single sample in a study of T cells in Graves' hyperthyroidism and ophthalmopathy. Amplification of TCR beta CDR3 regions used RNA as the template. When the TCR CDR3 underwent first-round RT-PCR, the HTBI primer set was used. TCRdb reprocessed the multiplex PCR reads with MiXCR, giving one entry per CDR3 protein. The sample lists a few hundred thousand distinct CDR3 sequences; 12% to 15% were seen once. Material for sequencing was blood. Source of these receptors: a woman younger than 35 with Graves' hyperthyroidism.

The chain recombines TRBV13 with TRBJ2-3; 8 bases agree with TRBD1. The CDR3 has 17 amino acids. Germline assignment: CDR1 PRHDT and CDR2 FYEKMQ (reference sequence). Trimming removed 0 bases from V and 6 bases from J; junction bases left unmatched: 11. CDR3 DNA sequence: TGTGCCAGCAGCTTAGGTGGCAGGGGGCTACTCACTGATACGCAGTATTTT. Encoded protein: CASSLGGRGLLTDTQYF.

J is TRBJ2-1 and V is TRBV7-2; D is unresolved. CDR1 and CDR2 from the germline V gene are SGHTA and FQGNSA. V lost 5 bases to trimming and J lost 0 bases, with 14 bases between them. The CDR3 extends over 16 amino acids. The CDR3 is CASSGPGVSSYNEQFF. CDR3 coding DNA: TGTGCCAGCAGCGGCCCTGGAGTCAGCTCCTACAATGAGCAGTTCTTC.

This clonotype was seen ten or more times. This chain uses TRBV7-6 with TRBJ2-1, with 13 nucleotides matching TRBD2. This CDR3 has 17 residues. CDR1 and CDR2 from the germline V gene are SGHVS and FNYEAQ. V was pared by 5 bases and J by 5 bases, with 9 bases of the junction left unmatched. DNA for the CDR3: TGTGCCAGCAGCCTACGGACTAGCGGGAGTACCAACAATGAGCAGTTCTTC. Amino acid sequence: CASSLRTSGSTNNEQFF. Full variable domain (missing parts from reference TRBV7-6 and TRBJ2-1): GAGVSQSPRYKVTKRGQDVALRCDPISGHVSLYWYRQALGQGPEFLTYFNYEAQQDKSGLPNDRFSAERPEGSISTLTIQRTEQRDSAMYRCASSLRTSGSTNNEQFFGPGTRLTVL.

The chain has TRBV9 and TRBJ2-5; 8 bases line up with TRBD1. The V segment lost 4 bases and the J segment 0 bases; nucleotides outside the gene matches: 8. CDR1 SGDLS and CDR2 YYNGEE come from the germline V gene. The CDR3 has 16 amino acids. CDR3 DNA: TGTGCCAGCAGCCCCCGACAGGGGAGCTACCAAGAGACCCAGTACTTC. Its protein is CASSPRQGSYQETQYF.

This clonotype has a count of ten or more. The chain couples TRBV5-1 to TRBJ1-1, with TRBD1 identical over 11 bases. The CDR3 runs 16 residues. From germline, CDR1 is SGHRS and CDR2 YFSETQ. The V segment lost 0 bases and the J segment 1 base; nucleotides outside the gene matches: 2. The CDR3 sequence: CASSLGGTGGNTEAFF. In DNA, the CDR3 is TGCGCCAGCAGCTTGGGCGGGACAGGGGGGAACACTGAAGCTTTCTTT.

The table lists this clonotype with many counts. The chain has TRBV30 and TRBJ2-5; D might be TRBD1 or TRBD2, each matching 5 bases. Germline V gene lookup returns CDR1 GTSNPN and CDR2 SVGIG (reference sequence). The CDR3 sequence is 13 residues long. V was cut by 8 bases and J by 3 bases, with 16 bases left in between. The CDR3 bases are TGTGCCGGAACCCCGGGACCCGAAGAGACCCAGTACTTC. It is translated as CAGTPGPEETQYF. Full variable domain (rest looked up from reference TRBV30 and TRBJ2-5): SQTIHQWPATLVQPVGSPLSLECTVEGTSNPNLYWYRQAAGRGLQLLFYSVGIGQISSEVPQNLSASRPQDRQFILSSKKLLLSDSGFYLCAGTPGPEETQYFGPGTRLLVL.

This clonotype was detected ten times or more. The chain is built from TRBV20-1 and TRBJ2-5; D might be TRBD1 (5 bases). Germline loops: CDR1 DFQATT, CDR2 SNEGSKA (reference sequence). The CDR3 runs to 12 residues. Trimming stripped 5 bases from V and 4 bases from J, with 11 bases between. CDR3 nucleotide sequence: TGCAGTGCTTCGGACACGTTAGAGACCCAGTACTTC. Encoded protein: CSASDTLETQYF.

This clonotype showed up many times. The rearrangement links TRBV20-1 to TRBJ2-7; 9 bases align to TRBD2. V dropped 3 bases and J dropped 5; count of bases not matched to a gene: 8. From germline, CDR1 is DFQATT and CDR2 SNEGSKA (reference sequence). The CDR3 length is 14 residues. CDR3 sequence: CSARDSGSVNEQYF. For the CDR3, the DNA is TGCAGTGCTAGGGATAGCGGGAGTGTAAACGAGCAGTACTTC.

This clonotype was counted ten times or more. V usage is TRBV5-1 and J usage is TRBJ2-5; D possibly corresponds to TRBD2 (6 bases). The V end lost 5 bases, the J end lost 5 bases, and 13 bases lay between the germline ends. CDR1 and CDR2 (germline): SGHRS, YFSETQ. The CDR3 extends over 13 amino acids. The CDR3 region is CASREAGGETQYF. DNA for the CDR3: TGCGCCAGCAGAGAAGCGGGCGGGGAGACCCAGTACTTC.

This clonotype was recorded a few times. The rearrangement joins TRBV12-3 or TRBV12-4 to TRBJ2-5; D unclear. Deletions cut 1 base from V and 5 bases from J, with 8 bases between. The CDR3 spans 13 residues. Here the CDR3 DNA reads TGTGCCAGCAGTTTAGTAGTTCCCGAGACCCAGTACTTC. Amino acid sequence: CASSLVVPETQYF.

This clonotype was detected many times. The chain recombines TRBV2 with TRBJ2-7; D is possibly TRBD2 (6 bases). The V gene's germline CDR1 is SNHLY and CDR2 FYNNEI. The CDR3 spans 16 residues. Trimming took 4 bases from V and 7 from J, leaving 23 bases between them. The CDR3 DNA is TGTGCCAGCAGTGTATGGTCTGGGGAGGTTTCCGGAGAGCAGTACTTC. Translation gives CASSVWSGEVSGEQYF.

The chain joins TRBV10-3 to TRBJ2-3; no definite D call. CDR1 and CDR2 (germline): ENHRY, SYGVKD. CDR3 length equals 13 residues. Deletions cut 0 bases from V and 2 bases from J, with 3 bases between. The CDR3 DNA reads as TGTGCCATCAGTGAGTCGGCCACAGATACGCAGTATTTT. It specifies CAISESATDTQYF.

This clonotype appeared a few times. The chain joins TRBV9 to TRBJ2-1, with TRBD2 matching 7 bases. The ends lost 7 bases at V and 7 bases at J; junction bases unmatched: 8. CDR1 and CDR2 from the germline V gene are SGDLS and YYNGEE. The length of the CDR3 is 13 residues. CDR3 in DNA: TGTGCCAGCCGCGGCGGGAGTACAAATGAGCAGTTCTTC. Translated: CASRGGSTNEQFF.

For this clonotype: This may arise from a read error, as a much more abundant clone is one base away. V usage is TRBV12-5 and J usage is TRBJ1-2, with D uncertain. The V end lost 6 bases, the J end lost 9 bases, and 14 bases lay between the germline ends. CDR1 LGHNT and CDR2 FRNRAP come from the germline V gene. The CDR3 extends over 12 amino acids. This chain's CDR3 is CASGHGLSSYTF. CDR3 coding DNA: TGTGCTAGTGGCCACGGCTTGTCTAGCTACACCTTC.

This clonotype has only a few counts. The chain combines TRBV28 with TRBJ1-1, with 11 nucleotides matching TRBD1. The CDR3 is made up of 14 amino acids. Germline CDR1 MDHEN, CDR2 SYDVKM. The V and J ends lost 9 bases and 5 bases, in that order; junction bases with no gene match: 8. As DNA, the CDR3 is TGTGCCAGTACCGGGACAGGGGGGGATACTGAAGCTTTCTTT. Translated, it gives CASTGTGGDTEAFF.

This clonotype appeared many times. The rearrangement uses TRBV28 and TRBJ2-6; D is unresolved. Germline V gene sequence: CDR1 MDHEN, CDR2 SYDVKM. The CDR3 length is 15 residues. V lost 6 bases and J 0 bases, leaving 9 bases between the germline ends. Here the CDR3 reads CASRTPGSGANVLTF. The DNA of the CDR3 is TGTGCCAGCAGAACTCCGGGCTCTGGGGCCAACGTCCTGACTTTC.

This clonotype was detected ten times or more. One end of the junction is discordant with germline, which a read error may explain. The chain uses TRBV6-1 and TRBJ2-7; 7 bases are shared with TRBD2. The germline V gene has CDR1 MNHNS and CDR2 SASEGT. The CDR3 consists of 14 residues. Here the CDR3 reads CASHTSEISDEQYF. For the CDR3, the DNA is TGTGCCAGCCATACTAGCGAAATCTCCGACGAGCAGTACTTC.

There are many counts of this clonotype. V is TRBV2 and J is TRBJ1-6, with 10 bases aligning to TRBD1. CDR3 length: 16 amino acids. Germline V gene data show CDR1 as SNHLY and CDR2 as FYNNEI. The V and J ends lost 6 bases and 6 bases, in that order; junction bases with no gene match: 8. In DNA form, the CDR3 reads TGTGCCAGCAGGATTAGCGACAGGGGGCGTAATTCACCCCTCCACTTT. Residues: CASRISDRGRNSPLHF.

This CDR3 reads CASSLSSGGGTGELFF. The CDR3 DNA follows: TGTGCCAGCAGCTTATCATCGGGGGGCGGAACCGGGGAGCTGTTTTTT. This rearrangement joins TRBV7-9 to TRBJ2-2; possibly TRBD2 for D (7 bases). This CDR3 spans 16 amino acids. V dropped 2 bases and J dropped 5 bases, with 15 bases sitting between them. Germline V CDR1 and CDR2: SEHNR, FQNEAQ (reference sequence).